Listed below are T cell receptor beta chains from one sample, sequenced in a study of T-cell reconstitution after alpha-beta-depleted transplantation in children. TCRdb re-called the PCR reads with MiXCR, one entry per CDR3 protein. The data hold approximately 390,000 distinct CDR3 sequences, with roughly a tenth observed a single time. The specimen was PBMCs from the stem cell graft donor, collected from the stem cell graft. These receptors were taken from a human donor who donated a stem cell graft to a child with acute myeloid leukemia. Both conserved end residues are part of each CDR3. D genes are given only for firm matches. Rows may omit the clone size; those that give it use once, few, many or a size class.

cdr3_nt: TGCAGTGCTAGAGATTTGGCTAGCGCTCTTGAGCAGTTCTTC; cdr3_aa: CSARDLASALEQFF; j_call: TRBJ2-1; d_call: -; clone_size: -; v_call: TRBV20-1
cdr3_nt: TGCGCCAGCAGCTTGGGCCGGACTGCACAAGAGACCCAGTACTTC; cdr3_aa: CASSLGRTAQETQYF; j_call: TRBJ2-5; d_call: -; clone_size: many; v_call: TRBV5-1
cdr3_nt: TGCAGTGCTAGAGCCGGGAGTCTGACGGGAGAGACCCAGTACTTC; cdr3_aa: CSARAGSLTGETQYF; j_call: TRBJ2-5; d_call: -; clone_size: many; v_call: TRBV20-1
cdr3_nt: TGCAGTGCTTTAACCGGGACTAGTGAAGGGTTCTTC; cdr3_aa: CSALTGTSEGFF; j_call: TRBJ2-1; d_call: TRBD2; clone_size: -; v_call: TRBV20-1
cdr3_nt: TGTGCCAGCAGCCCGGGGGGATCCCGGACAGGGAACTCACCCCTCCACTTT; cdr3_aa: CASSPGGSRTGNSPLHF; j_call: TRBJ1-6; d_call: TRBD1; clone_size: few; v_call: TRBV7-2
cdr3_nt: TGTGCCAGCAGCATAACCGGGACGACGATCCAGAACTATGGCTACACCTTC; cdr3_aa: CASSITGTTIQNYGYTF; j_call: TRBJ1-2; d_call: -; clone_size: -; v_call: TRBV9
cdr3_nt: TGTGCCAGCAGCCAAGATTCCGGGTTTAATGAAAAACTGTTTTTT; cdr3_aa: CASSQDSGFNEKLFF; j_call: TRBJ1-4; d_call: -; clone_size: few; v_call: TRBV14
cdr3_nt: TGTGCCATCAGTTACAGGGGGTCGGATGAGCAGTTCTTC; cdr3_aa: CAISYRGSDEQFF; j_call: TRBJ2-1; d_call: TRBD1; clone_size: -; v_call: TRBV10-3
cdr3_nt: TGTGCCAGCAGCGTAGGATTGACAGGGGAGGATACGCAGTATTTT; cdr3_aa: CASSVGLTGEDTQYF; j_call: TRBJ2-3; d_call: TRBD1; clone_size: -; v_call: TRBV9
cdr3_nt: TGCAGTGCTAGAGGACTCAACGAGGACAGGGGGGGGTACACTGAAGCTTTCTTT; cdr3_aa: CSARGLNEDRGGYTEAFF; j_call: TRBJ1-1; d_call: TRBD1; clone_size: -; v_call: TRBV20-1
cdr3_nt: TGCAGTGCTAGAGGAATCAGGGATGGCAATCAGCCCCAGCATTTT; cdr3_aa: CSARGIRDGNQPQHF; j_call: TRBJ1-5; d_call: -; clone_size: few; v_call: TRBV20-1
cdr3_nt: TGTGCCACCGCGGTCAACTCAGGGGTCCACACAGATACGCAGTATTTT; cdr3_aa: CATAVNSGVHTDTQYF; j_call: TRBJ2-3; d_call: -; clone_size: -; v_call: TRBV27
cdr3_nt: TGCAGTGCCCGAAGTCTGGGACAGGCGACCTACGAGCAGTACTTC; cdr3_aa: CSARSLGQATYEQYF; j_call: TRBJ2-7; d_call: TRBD1; clone_size: -; v_call: TRBV20-1
cdr3_nt: TGTGCCAGCAGCGAAAGCACGACAGGGGGGAACTATGGCTACACCTTC; cdr3_aa: CASSESTTGGNYGYTF; j_call: TRBJ1-2; d_call: TRBD1; clone_size: -; v_call: TRBV9
cdr3_nt: TGCAGCGTTGAAAGAGCAGGGGGGACTGAAGCTTTCTTT; cdr3_aa: CSVERAGGTEAFF; j_call: TRBJ1-1; d_call: TRBD1; clone_size: -; v_call: TRBV29-1
cdr3_nt: TGTGCCAGCTCACCACCTAAAAGATATGGCTACACCTTC; cdr3_aa: CASSPPKRYGYTF; j_call: TRBJ1-2; d_call: -; clone_size: few; v_call: TRBV18
cdr3_nt: TGTGCCAGCCGCGACAGTAATACTAATCAGCCCCAGCATTTT; cdr3_aa: CASRDSNTNQPQHF; j_call: TRBJ1-5; d_call: -; clone_size: few; v_call: TRBV3-1
cdr3_nt: TGCAGTGCGCCAGACTCCTACAATGAGCAGTTCTTC; cdr3_aa: CSAPDSYNEQFF; j_call: TRBJ2-1; d_call: -; clone_size: -; v_call: TRBV20-1
cdr3_nt: TGTGCCAGCAGCCCGAGCGGGTACGAGCAGTACTTC; cdr3_aa: CASSPSGYEQYF; j_call: TRBJ2-7; d_call: -; clone_size: many; v_call: TRBV9
cdr3_nt: TGCAGTGCTAGAGATGGGGAGGCCTACGAAAAACTGTTTTTT; cdr3_aa: CSARDGEAYEKLFF; j_call: TRBJ1-4; d_call: -; clone_size: many; v_call: TRBV20-1
cdr3_nt: TGTGCCAGCTCACCACCGTTCTACACTGAAGCTTTCTTT; cdr3_aa: CASSPPFYTEAFF; j_call: TRBJ1-1; d_call: -; clone_size: -; v_call: TRBV18
cdr3_nt: TGTGCCAGCAGCTTAGAGAGCTCCTATAATTCACCCCTCCACTTT; cdr3_aa: CASSLESSYNSPLHF; j_call: TRBJ1-6; d_call: -; clone_size: many; v_call: TRBV11-2
cdr3_nt: TGCAGCGCTGGAGGTTTTCGGGAGCTGTTTTTT; cdr3_aa: CSAGGFRELFF; j_call: TRBJ2-2; d_call: -; clone_size: few; v_call: TRBV29-1
cdr3_nt: TGTGCCAGCAGTTTAGGGACTAGCGGGATTGGGAATGAGCAGTTCTTC; cdr3_aa: CASSLGTSGIGNEQFF; j_call: TRBJ2-1; d_call: TRBD2; clone_size: -; v_call: TRBV12-3/TRBV12-4
cdr3_nt: TGTGCCAGCAGCGCGGCCCCCGGGACTAGCGGGAATGAGCAGTACTTC; cdr3_aa: CASSAAPGTSGNEQYF; j_call: TRBJ2-7; d_call: TRBD2; clone_size: -; v_call: TRBV7-2
cdr3_nt: TGTGCCAGCAGCATAACCGGGAGTCTCGGGGAAAAACTGTTTTTT; cdr3_aa: CASSITGSLGEKLFF; j_call: TRBJ1-4; d_call: -; clone_size: few; v_call: TRBV7-9
cdr3_nt: TGTGCCAGCAGCGTAGCGGGGGGCCCCAACTATGGCTACACCTTC; cdr3_aa: CASSVAGGPNYGYTF; j_call: TRBJ1-2; d_call: -; clone_size: -; v_call: TRBV9
cdr3_nt: TGTGCCAGCAGCAGAGGGACACGGCTTCTCTATGGCTACACCTTC; cdr3_aa: CASSRGTRLLYGYTF; j_call: TRBJ1-2; d_call: -; clone_size: -; v_call: TRBV7-2
cdr3_nt: TGTGCCAGTAGTGGACTAGCGGCCTACAATGAGCAGTTCTTC; cdr3_aa: CASSGLAAYNEQFF; j_call: TRBJ2-1; d_call: TRBD2; clone_size: many; v_call: TRBV19
cdr3_nt: TGTGCCAGCAGCTCCTACAAAAACATTCAGTACTTC; cdr3_aa: CASSSYKNIQYF; j_call: TRBJ2-4; d_call: -; clone_size: few; v_call: TRBV7-9
cdr3_nt: TGCAGCGTTGCCAGCGGGAGGCCCGGGGAGCTGTTTTTT; cdr3_aa: CSVASGRPGELFF; j_call: TRBJ2-2; d_call: TRBD2; clone_size: -; v_call: TRBV29-1
cdr3_nt: TGTGCCAGCAGATCACAGGGCCCCTACGAGCAGTACTTC; cdr3_aa: CASRSQGPYEQYF; j_call: TRBJ2-7; d_call: -; clone_size: few; v_call: TRBV25-1
cdr3_nt: TGCGCCAGCAGCTTGGACTACCAAAGATTCACAGATACGCAGTATTTT; cdr3_aa: CASSLDYQRFTDTQYF; j_call: TRBJ2-3; d_call: -; clone_size: many; v_call: TRBV5-1
cdr3_nt: TGCAGCGTTGATGACAGGGATAGCAATCAGCCCCAGCATTTT; cdr3_aa: CSVDDRDSNQPQHF; j_call: TRBJ1-5; d_call: TRBD1; clone_size: few; v_call: TRBV29-1
cdr3_nt: TGCGCCAGCAGCTTGTTTCGGTTTGCAACTAATGAAAAACTGTTTTTT; cdr3_aa: CASSLFRFATNEKLFF; j_call: TRBJ1-4; d_call: -; clone_size: few; v_call: TRBV5-1
cdr3_nt: TGTGCCAGCAGTGACGTCGGTCGGGCCTCTGGAAACACCATATATTTT; cdr3_aa: CASSDVGRASGNTIYF; j_call: TRBJ1-3; d_call: -; clone_size: -; v_call: TRBV6-1
cdr3_nt: TGTGCCAGCAGCTTAGTGGGGACAACTACTCTCGTTGGAAACACCATATATTTT; cdr3_aa: CASSLVGTTTLVGNTIYF; j_call: TRBJ1-3; d_call: -; clone_size: few; v_call: TRBV7-6
cdr3_nt: TGTGCCAGCTCACCCCGGGACAGATACAATGAGCAGTTCTTC; cdr3_aa: CASSPRDRYNEQFF; j_call: TRBJ2-1; d_call: TRBD1; clone_size: many; v_call: TRBV18
cdr3_nt: TGCGCCAGCAGCCGCACTAGCGCAGATACGCAGTATTTT; cdr3_aa: CASSRTSADTQYF; j_call: TRBJ2-3; d_call: TRBD2; clone_size: few; v_call: TRBV4-1
cdr3_nt: TGTGCCAGCAGTTTTGGTAGCGGGTTGGTGGGGGGGCAGTTCTTC; cdr3_aa: CASSFGSGLVGGQFF; j_call: TRBJ2-1; d_call: TRBD2; clone_size: -; v_call: TRBV12-3/TRBV12-4
cdr3_nt: TGCAGTGCTACACAGGGTGCCGGGGAGCTGTTTTTT; cdr3_aa: CSATQGAGELFF; j_call: TRBJ2-2; d_call: -; clone_size: -; v_call: TRBV20-1
cdr3_nt: TGTGCCAGCAGGGCCGGGGAGGGGTATGGCTACACCTTC; cdr3_aa: CASRAGEGYGYTF; j_call: TRBJ1-2; d_call: -; clone_size: few; v_call: TRBV7-2
cdr3_nt: TGCAGTGCTAGACGGGGACAGTCGAGCACTGAAGCTTTCTTT; cdr3_aa: CSARRGQSSTEAFF; j_call: TRBJ1-1; d_call: TRBD1; clone_size: -; v_call: TRBV20-1
cdr3_nt: TGTGCCAGCAGTGTTTTAGGGGATAACACTGAAGCTTTCTTT; cdr3_aa: CASSVLGDNTEAFF; j_call: TRBJ1-1; d_call: -; clone_size: many; v_call: TRBV6-1
cdr3_nt: TGTGCCAGCAGCCCCGTCGGACAGGGCCCCTCTGGGGCCAACGTCCTGACTTTC; cdr3_aa: CASSPVGQGPSGANVLTF; j_call: TRBJ2-6; d_call: TRBD1; clone_size: few; v_call: TRBV11-1